A selection of T cell receptor beta chains follows, all from one sample in a study of neoadjuvant anti-PD-1 for oral cavity cancer. Here immunoSEQ multiplex PCR was the method, and the copy in TCRdb shows in-frame clones only, minus some. The data show fewer than 90,000 clones, under 85% seen once. Sequenced here: PBMCs, sampled before nivolumab (anti-PD-1) treatment. The receptors derive from a person aged 40-85 years with oral cavity squamous cell carcinoma. Each CDR3 is given with its conserved first and last residue. The order of the fields is V gene, J gene, clone size, D gene, CDR3 protein, CDR3 DNA. The D gene is left open where the match is weak. Clone size is given for some rows only: seen once, a few or many times, or a class if the clone is expanded.

TRBV7-8	TRBJ2-4	.	TRBD2	CASSSGGSGGRGVKNIQYF	TGTGCCAGCAGCTCCGGCGGTTCCGGCGGGAGAGGGGTCAAAAACATTCAGTACTTC
TRBV28	TRBJ2-7	.	.	CASSLKPNYEQYF	TGTGCCAGCAGTTTAAAACCAAACTACGAGCAGTACTTC
TRBV15	TRBJ2-1	.	TRBD2	CATSRPIVAGAEQFF	TGTGCCACCAGCAGACCCATTGTAGCGGGAGCTGAGCAGTTCTTC
TRBV6-1	TRBJ2-2	.	TRBD1	CANGQAGVTGELFF	TGTGCCAATGGACAGGCCGGAGTCACCGGGGAGCTGTTTTTT
TRBV29-1	TRBJ2-5	.	TRBD2	CSVEMGQRGETQYF	TGCAGCGTTGAAATGGGCCAGCGGGGGGAGACCCAGTACTTC
TRBV5-1	TRBJ2-7	.	TRBD1	CASSWGQGVSYEQYF	TGCGCCAGCAGCTGGGGACAGGGGGTTTCCTACGAGCAGTACTTC
TRBV5-1	TRBJ1-1	once	TRBD1	CASSSGQMNTEAFF	TGCGCCAGCAGCTCGGGACAGATGAACACTGAAGCTTTCTTT
TRBV19	TRBJ2-5	.	.	CASSIQSGTQETQYF	TGTGCCAGTAGTATACAGTCCGGGACACAAGAGACCCAGTACTTC
TRBV7-9	TRBJ2-1	.	TRBD2	CASSFTSGGTYSEQFF	TGTGCCAGCAGCTTTACTAGCGGGGGGACCTATAGTGAGCAGTTCTTC
TRBV9	TRBJ2-3	many	.	CASSPDRVPDTQYF	TGTGCCAGCAGCCCCGATCGGGTCCCAGATACGCAGTATTTT
TRBV30	TRBJ2-5	.	.	CAWRGQGQETQYF	TGTGCCTGGAGGGGGCAGGGCCAAGAGACCCAGTACTTC
TRBV2	TRBJ2-5	.	.	CASSEASGTFQETQYF	TGTGCCAGCAGTGAAGCGTCAGGGACATTTCAAGAGACCCAGTACTTC
TRBV6-5	TRBJ1-1	many	.	CASRHRRSLNTEAFF	TGTGCCAGCAGGCATCGACGGAGCTTGAACACTGAAGCTTTCTTT
TRBV10-3	TRBJ2-1	.	TRBD1	CAISDRTGGYNEQFF	TGTGCCATCAGTGACCGGACAGGGGGTTACAATGAGCAGTTCTTC
TRBV7-9	TRBJ2-1	.	TRBD2	CASSPRLGERGNEQFF	TGTGCCAGCAGCCCACGGTTGGGGGAGCGGGGCAATGAGCAGTTCTTC
TRBV14	TRBJ1-1	few	.	CASSPLRENTEAFF	TGTGCCAGCAGCCCCCTGAGGGAGAACACTGAAGCTTTCTTT
TRBV5-1	TRBJ2-7	.	.	CASGPSQGTHYEQYF	TGCGCCAGCGGCCCTTCACAAGGGACTCACTACGAGCAGTACTTC
TRBV27	TRBJ1-5	.	TRBD1	CASSNRGNSNQPQHF	TGTGCCAGCAGCAACAGGGGCAATAGCAATCAGCCCCAGCATTTT
TRBV5-8	TRBJ2-1	.	.	CASSLFDGSSYNEQFF	TGTGCCAGCAGCTTGTTCGACGGCAGCTCCTACAATGAGCAGTTCTTC
TRBV30	TRBJ2-4	.	TRBD1	CAWSKGTGAENIQYF	TGTGCCTGGAGTAAGGGGACAGGGGCAGAAAACATTCAGTACTTC
TRBV14	TRBJ2-2	.	TRBD1	CASSSRTGVNTGELFF	TGTGCCAGCAGCTCAAGGACAGGGGTTAACACCGGGGAGCTGTTTTTT
TRBV4-2	TRBJ1-4	.	.	CASRPSTEPHEKLFF	TGTGCCAGCAGACCTTCAACAGAGCCTCATGAAAAACTGTTTTTT
TRBV6-4	TRBJ2-1	.	.	CASSARLSGYNEQFF	TGTGCCAGCAGTGCCCGTCTTTCGGGGTACAATGAGCAGTTCTTC
TRBV30	TRBJ1-5	.	.	CAWRGADNQPQHF	TGTGCCTGGCGAGGGGCGGACAATCAGCCCCAGCATTTT
TRBV5-1	TRBJ2-7	.	TRBD2	CASSPIAGGPREQYF	TGCGCCAGCAGCCCCATAGCGGGAGGGCCGAGGGAGCAGTACTTC
TRBV19	TRBJ1-1	.	.	CASNPLGDRSNTEAFF	TGTGCCAGTAACCCTTTAGGAGACAGATCGAACACTGAAGCTTTCTTT
TRBV6-5	TRBJ2-4	once	.	CASSYSTSGKNIQYF	TGTGCCAGCAGTTACTCCACGTCGGGTAAAAACATTCAGTACTTC
TRBV2	TRBJ1-5	.	.	CASSEVVTGEPQHF	TGTGCCAGCAGTGAGGTCGTCACTGGCGAGCCCCAGCATTTT